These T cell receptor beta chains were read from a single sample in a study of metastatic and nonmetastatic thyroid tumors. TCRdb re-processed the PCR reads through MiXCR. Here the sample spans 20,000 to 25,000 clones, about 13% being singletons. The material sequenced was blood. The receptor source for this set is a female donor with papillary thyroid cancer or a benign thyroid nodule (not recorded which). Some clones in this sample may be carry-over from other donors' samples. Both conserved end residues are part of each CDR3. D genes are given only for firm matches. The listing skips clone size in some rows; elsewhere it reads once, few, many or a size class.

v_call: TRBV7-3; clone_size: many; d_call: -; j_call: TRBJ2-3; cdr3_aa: CASNNGASTDTQYF; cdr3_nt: TGTGCCAGCAACAACGGGGCTAGCACAGATACGCAGTATTTT
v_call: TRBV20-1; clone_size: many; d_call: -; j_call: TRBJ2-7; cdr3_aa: CSASGRGRSYEQYF; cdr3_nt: TGCAGTGCTAGCGGCAGGGGGAGGTCCTACGAGCAGTACTTC
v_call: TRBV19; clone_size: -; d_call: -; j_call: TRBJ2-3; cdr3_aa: CGSTIQGLVADTQYF; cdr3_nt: TGTGGCAGTACTATTCAGGGGCTGGTGGCAGATACGCAGTATTTT
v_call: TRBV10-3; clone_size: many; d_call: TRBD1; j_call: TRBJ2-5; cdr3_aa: CATKPSETGGFETQYF; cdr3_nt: TGTGCCACCAAACCTTCCGAGACAGGGGGATTCGAGACCCAGTACTTC
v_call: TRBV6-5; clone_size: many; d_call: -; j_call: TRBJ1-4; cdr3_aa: CASSYQVTAEKLFF; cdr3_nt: TGTGCCAGCAGTTACCAAGTTACAGCTGAAAAACTGTTTTTT
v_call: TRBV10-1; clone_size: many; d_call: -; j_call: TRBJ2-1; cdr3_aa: CASSGGLGRRMDGPNEQFF; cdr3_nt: TGCGCCAGCAGTGGGGGTTTAGGGCGCAGAATGGACGGGCCCAATGAGCAGTTCTTC
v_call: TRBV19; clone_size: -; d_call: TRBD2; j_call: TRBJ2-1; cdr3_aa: CASSYSGGAGNEQFF; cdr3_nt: TGTGCCAGTAGTTATAGCGGGGGGGCCGGCAATGAGCAGTTCTTC
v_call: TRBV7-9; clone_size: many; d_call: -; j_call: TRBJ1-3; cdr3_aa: CASSYDSSGNTIYF; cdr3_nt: TGTGCCAGCAGTTACGACAGCTCTGGAAACACCATATATTTT
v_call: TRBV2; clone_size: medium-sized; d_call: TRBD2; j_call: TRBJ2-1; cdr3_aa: CASKKLAGGNNEQFF; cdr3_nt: TGTGCCAGCAAAAAGCTAGCGGGAGGCAACAATGAGCAGTTCTTC
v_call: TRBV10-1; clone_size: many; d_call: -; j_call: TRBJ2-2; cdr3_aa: CASSRVTGELFF; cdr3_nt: TGCGCCAGCAGCAGGGTTACCGGGGAGCTGTTTTTT
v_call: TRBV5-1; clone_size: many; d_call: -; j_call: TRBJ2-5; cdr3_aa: CASSLGQTQETQYF; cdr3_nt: TGCGCCAGCAGCTTGGGACAGACACAAGAGACCCAGTACTTC
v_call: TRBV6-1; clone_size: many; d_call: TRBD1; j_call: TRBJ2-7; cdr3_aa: CASSFKGQGGEQYF; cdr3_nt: TGTGCCAGCAGTTTCAAGGGACAGGGAGGCGAGCAGTACTTC
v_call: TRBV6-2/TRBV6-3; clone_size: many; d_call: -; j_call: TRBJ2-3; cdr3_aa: CASSYIAGPLTDTQYF; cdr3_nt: TGTGCCAGCAGTTACATTGCGGGGCCCCTCACAGATACGCAGTATTTT